Sequencing of this T cell receptor beta chain was carried out in a study of T cells after yellow fever vaccination (dated by TCRdb to about 2019). Study-wide context: The SMART-Seq v4 Ultra Low Input RNA kit was used to prepare libraries from fractions with low cell numbers. Bulk TCR alpha and beta repertoires were sequenced longitudinally to track T-cell clones before and after primary and booster YFV17D yellow fever vaccination. The cohort comprised two healthy male donors, one aged 18 to 29 and one aged 30 to 40 years. Blood was collected at multiple timepoints before and after primary and secondary immunization, and bulk PBMC replicates and cell subsets were isolated. The paper's findings and limits, for the study overall: The secondary T-cell response was found to be weaker but faster than the primary response, with a peak reached on day 5 rather than on day 15. Most clones expanded after primary vaccination were re-detected after the booster (almost 97% of CD4 and roughly 85% of CD8), suggesting broad memory maintenance. A small share of clonotypes was detected in both CD4 and CD8 compartments, with the overlap likely arising from convergent recombination. Because only two donors were included in the study, the extent to which the findings can be generalized is limited. FACS-sorted repertoires could contain abundant contaminating clonotypes from the bulk population, so computational filtering was required.

The meaning of the sample's treatment or condition label: live attenuated yellow fever vaccine strain. At each blood-draw timepoint, two biological replicates of bulk PBMCs were obtained. A standard Ficoll-Paque protocol was used to isolate PBMCs from peripheral blood. TriZol was used to extract RNA from bulk PBMCs, CD4 and CD8 fractions, and dextramer-positive and dextramer-negative fractions. This clonotype was found many times. Its recognized antigen is unknown. No base qualities exist here, and no much larger clone lies one base off it. TCR cDNA was synthesized by 5'RACE template switching, through which a universal primer site and unique molecular identifiers were introduced. cDNA synthesis was primed from both the TCR alpha and TCR beta constant segments. Two PCR steps were used to amplify libraries, with sample barcodes and sequencing adapters being added in the second step. Sequencing of libraries was performed on Illumina HiSeq 2500 (2x100 bp) or NovaSeq (2x150 bp). As for the original processing: MIGEC was used to demultiplex reads and collapse the reads into UMI consensus sequences, and MiXCR was used for V(D)J alignment. Vaccine-responding clonotypes were defined with edgeR using replicate PBMC samples, requiring FDR below 0.01 and a log2 fold change above 5 up to day 15. Each bulk clonotype received a CD4 or CD8 identity based on whether the sequenced CD4 or CD8 repertoire contained that clonotype at higher abundance. TCRdb ran its own pipeline on the public reads, namely fastp trimming at Q25 and MiXCR clone calling, and kept in-frame beta chains. CDR3 protein duplicates are merged, each entry listing the most common genes and DNA. It is TCRdb's table, rather than the study itself, that gives the V and J calls and clone size. For this sample there are about 300,000 distinct CDR3 sequences; 6.5% to 8.5% appear just once. The ten most abundant clones make up roughly a sixth of the sample.

The sample consisted of PBMCs, taken more than 35 days after the first yellow fever vaccination. The TCR comes from a man between 18 and 35 years old who received the YFV17D yellow fever vaccine.

The CDR3 protein is CASSQVGVSADTQYF. The sequenced DNA: TGTGCCAGCAGCCAAGTGGGGGTCAGCGCAGATACGCAGTATTTT. The chain links TRBV4-2 with TRBJ2-3; the D gene is perhaps TRBD1 or TRBD2, as each covers 5 bases. The CDR3 measures 15 amino acids from cysteine to phenylalanine. Left in the record is the CDR3 DNA by itself, 45 bases read in frame from the first base. Deletion took 1 base off V and 4 bases off J, with a span of 12 bases between the germline ends. CDR1 and CDR2 (LGHNA, YNFKEQ) derive from the germline V gene.